The text below deals with one T cell receptor (beta chain). Different DNA sequences within this sample yield the same CDR3. This sample is part of a study of shared clonotypes between healthy human individuals. Trimming removed 3 bases at V and 3 bases at J, with 9 bases between. In germline, CDR1 is MNHNS, CDR2 SASEGT. The CDR3 runs 13 residues. Assay used: immunoSEQ multiplex PCR; TCRdb lists only in-frame clones, some missing. This sample carries over 2 million clones, roughly 96% of them seen once, and the ten largest clones take 0.1% to 0.15%. The chain joins TRBV6-1 to TRBJ2-7, with D perhaps matching TRBD2 (5 bases). Source material: naive CD4+ T cells sorted from blood. Subset of the sample: CD45RA+ positively selected. This clonotype originated in a man younger than 35 in good health. In DNA form, the CDR3 reads TGTGCCAGCAGTGATCGGGGTTACTACGAGCAGTACTTC. Protein sequence: CASSDRGYYEQYF.